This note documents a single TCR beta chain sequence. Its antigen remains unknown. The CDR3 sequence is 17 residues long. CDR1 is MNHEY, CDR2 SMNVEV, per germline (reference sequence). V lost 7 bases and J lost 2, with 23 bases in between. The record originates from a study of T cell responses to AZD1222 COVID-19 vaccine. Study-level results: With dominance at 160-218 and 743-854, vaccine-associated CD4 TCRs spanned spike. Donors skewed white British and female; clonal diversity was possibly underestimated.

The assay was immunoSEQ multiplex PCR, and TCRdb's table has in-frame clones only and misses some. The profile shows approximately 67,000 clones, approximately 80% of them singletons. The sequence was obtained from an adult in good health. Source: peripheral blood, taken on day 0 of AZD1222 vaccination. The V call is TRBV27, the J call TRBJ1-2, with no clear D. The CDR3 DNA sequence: TGTGCCAGCAAAAAAGTGGTGGTTGCGGAGAGGAACTATGGCTACACCTTC. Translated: CASKKVVVAERNYGYTF.